The clone carrying this T cell receptor (beta chain) appeared many times. Antigen: not known. This CDR3 contains 15 residues. With V trimmed by 3 bases and J by 4 bases, 4 bases remained unmatched. Germline V gene sequence: CDR1 ENHRY, CDR2 SYGVKD. Unique molecular identifiers were present on the cDNA, and a universal primer site came from template switching. A single record per CDR3 protein comes from TCRdb applying MiXCR to the 5' RACE reads. The repertoire holds about 100,000 distinct CDR3 sequences, with 5.9% as singletons. This specimen comes from a study of identical twins. Study-level results: Carriage of fewer insertions was seen in abundant cord blood beta clonotypes, whereas memory repertoires showed none. Models came in too low on out-of-frame TCR alpha sharing in monozygotic twins. For out-of-frame alpha sequences shared by twins, low generation probability was in excess.

V is TRBV10-3 and J is TRBJ2-1; 9 nucleotides line up with TRBD2. The clonotype was recovered from a woman in her forties or fifties in good health. The sequenced sample was memory T cells sorted from blood. This CDR3 is CAISDPREGYNEQFF. CDR3 bases: TGTGCCATCAGTGACCCGCGGGAGGGGTACAATGAGCAGTTCTTC.